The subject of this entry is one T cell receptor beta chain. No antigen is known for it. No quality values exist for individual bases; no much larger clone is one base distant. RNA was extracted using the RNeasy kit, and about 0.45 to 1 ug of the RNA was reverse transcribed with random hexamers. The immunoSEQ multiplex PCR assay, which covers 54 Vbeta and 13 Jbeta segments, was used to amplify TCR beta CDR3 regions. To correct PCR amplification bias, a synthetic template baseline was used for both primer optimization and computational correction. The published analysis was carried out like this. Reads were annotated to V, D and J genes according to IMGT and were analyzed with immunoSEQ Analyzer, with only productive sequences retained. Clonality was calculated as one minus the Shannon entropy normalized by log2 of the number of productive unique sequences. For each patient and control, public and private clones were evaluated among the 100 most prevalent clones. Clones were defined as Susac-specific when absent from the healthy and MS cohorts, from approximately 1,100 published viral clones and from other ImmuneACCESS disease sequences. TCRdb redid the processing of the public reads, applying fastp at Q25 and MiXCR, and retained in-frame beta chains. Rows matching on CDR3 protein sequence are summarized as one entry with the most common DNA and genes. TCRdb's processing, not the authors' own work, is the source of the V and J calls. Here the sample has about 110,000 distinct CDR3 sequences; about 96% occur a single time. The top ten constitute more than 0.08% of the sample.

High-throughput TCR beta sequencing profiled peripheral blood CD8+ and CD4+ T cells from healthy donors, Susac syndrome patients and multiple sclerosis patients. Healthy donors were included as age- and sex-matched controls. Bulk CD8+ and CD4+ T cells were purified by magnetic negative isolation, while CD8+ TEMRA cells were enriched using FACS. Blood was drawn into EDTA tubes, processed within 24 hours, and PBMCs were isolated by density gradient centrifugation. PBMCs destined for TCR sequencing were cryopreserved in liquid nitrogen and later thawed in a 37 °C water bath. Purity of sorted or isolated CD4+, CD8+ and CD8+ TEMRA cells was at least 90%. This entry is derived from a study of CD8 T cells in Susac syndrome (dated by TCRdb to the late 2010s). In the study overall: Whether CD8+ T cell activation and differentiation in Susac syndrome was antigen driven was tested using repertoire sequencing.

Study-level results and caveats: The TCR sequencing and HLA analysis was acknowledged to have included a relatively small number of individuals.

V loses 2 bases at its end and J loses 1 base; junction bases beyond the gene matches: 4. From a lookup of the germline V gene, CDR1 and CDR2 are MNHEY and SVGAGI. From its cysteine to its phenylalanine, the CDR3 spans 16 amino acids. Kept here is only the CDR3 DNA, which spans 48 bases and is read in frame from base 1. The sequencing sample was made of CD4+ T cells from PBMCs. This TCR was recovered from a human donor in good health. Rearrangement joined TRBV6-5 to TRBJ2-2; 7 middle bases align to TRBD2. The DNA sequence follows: TGTGCCAGCAGTTACCTTCCTAGCGGGAACACCGGGGAGCTGTTTTTT. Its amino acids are CASSYLPSGNTGELFF.